The 17 T cell receptor beta chains given below trace back to one sample, sequenced in a study of T-cell memory formation after mild COVID-19. TCRdb reprocessed the 5' RACE reads with MiXCR, giving one entry per CDR3 protein. Counted here are 250,000 to 300,000 distinct CDR3 sequences, 15% to 20% occurring once; the ten biggest clones make up approximately 25%. The source material was PBMCs or a T cell subset sorted from them (not recorded which). Receptors originate from a man aged 18 to 29 who had mild COVID-19 (a few samples of this study predate the infection). Cell type and time point are not known.

The rearrangement joins TRBV7-9 to TRBJ2-5; D remains ambiguous. The V end lost 1 base, the J end lost 1 base, and 10 bases lay between the germline ends. The CDR3 contains 15 residues. Germline V gene lookup returns CDR1 SEHNR and CDR2 FQNEAQ (reference sequence). The DNA for the CDR3 is TGTGCCAGCAGCTTAGGGTTCGCGACCCAAGAGACCCAGTACTTC. Translating it yields CASSLGFATQETQYF.

V and J are TRBV4-1 and TRBJ1-1; TRBD1 agrees at 9 bases. Germline V gene data show CDR1 as MGHRA and CDR2 as YSYEKL. V trimming: 4 bases; J trimming: 6 bases; junction bases outside the gene matches: 9. CDR3 length equals 15 residues. CDR3 residues: CASSPDRGIVAEAFF. The CDR3 DNA follows: TGCGCCAGCAGCCCCGACAGGGGGATAGTGGCTGAAGCTTTCTTT.

This clonotype showed up just once. The chain uses TRBV6-1 and TRBJ2-5; D is possibly TRBD2 (5 bases). This CDR3 contains 14 residues. Germline V gene lookup returns CDR1 MNHNS and CDR2 SASEGT. The germline V and J ends were trimmed by 8 bases and 6 bases, with 19 bases remaining between them. CDR3 nucleotide sequence: TGTGCCAGCTCTTGGGATCGGGGTAAAAAGACCCAGTACTTC. Translation gives CASSWDRGKKTQYF.

This clonotype was observed a few times. The rearrangement joins TRBV29-1 to TRBJ2-7; 10 bases fit TRBD1. The germline V gene has CDR1 SQVTM and CDR2 ANQGSEA. V lost 5 bases and J lost 3; bases outside the gene matches: 7. There are 14 residues in the CDR3. This CDR3 is CSVYAGTGVYEQYF. CDR3 DNA sequence: TGCAGCGTTTACGCCGGGACAGGGGTCTACGAGCAGTACTTC.

The chain uses TRBV7-6 and TRBJ1-2, with D unclear. The CDR3 consists of 15 residues. The V gene's germline CDR1 is SGHVS and CDR2 FNYEAQ. V lost 1 base, J lost 2 bases, and 11 bases lay in between. The CDR3 is CASSLVPDANYGYTF. Here the CDR3 DNA reads TGTGCCAGCAGCTTAGTCCCCGATGCAAACTATGGCTACACCTTC. The entire variable domain, with the rest obtained from reference TRBV7-6 and TRBJ1-2, is as follows: GAGVSQSPRYKVTKRGQDVALRCDPISGHVSLYWYRQALGQGPEFLTYFNYEAQQDKSGLPNDRFSAERPEGSISTLTIQRTEQRDSAMYRCASSLVPDANYGYTFGSGTRLTVV.

This clonotype has at least ten counts. J is TRBJ2-1 and V is TRBV9; D is unclear. This CDR3 is 14 amino acids long. Between the trimmed V and J ends, which lost 0 bases and 5 bases, there was a span of 9 bases. Germline CDR1 and CDR2: SGDLS and YYNGEE. CDR3 in amino acids: CASSVAGWDNEQFF. In DNA form, the CDR3 reads TGTGCCAGCAGCGTAGCTGGATGGGACAATGAGCAGTTCTTC.

The CDR3 nucleotides are TGCGCCAGCAGCGAGAGACAGGTTGGCAGGCAAAACATTCAGTACTTC. It yields the protein CASSERQVGRQNIQYF. V is TRBV4-3 and J is TRBJ2-4, with a weak D call TRBD1 (6 bases). Germline V CDR1 and CDR2: LGHNA, YSLEER. V lost 5 bases and J 5 bases, leaving 19 bases between the germline ends. This CDR3 has 16 amino acids.

The table lists this clonotype with many counts. The gene calls are TRBV7-9 and TRBJ1-1; no definite D call. Trimming removed 2 bases at V and 0 bases at J, with 1 base between. The CDR3 is 12 residues long. Per the germline V gene, CDR1 is SEHNR and CDR2 is FQNEAQ (reference sequence). The CDR3 DNA reads TGTGCCAGCAGCTTAATGAACACTGAAGCTTTCTTT. This codes for CASSLMNTEAFF.

The chain links TRBV2 to TRBJ2-1, with TRBD2 matching over 9 bases. The CDR3 contains 14 residues. Germline lookup yields CDR1 SNHLY and CDR2 FYNNEI. The ends lost 7 bases at V and 8 bases at J; junction bases unmatched: 9. The CDR3 region is CASMLLAGRHEQFF. CDR3 nucleotides: TGTGCCAGCATGTTGCTAGCGGGGAGGCATGAGCAGTTCTTC. The complete variable domain, with remaining parts taken from reference TRBV2 and TRBJ2-1, reads EPEVTQTPSHQVTQMGQEVILRCVPISNHLYFYWYRQILGQKVEFLVSFYNNEISEKSEIFDDQFSVERPDGSNFTLKIRSTKLEDSAMYFCASMLLAGRHEQFFGPGTRLTVL.

This clonotype was observed a few times. This chain links TRBV19 with TRBJ2-1; 7 bases are shared with TRBD2. Germline-derived CDR1 and CDR2 are LNHDA and SQIVND (reference sequence). This CDR3 is 14 amino acids long. V was clipped by 1 base and J by 8 bases; unmatched bases: 5. The CDR3 nucleotides are TGTGCCAGTAGTATAGGAAGGGAGGGCGATGAGCAGTTCTTC. Translation gives CASSIGREGDEQFF.

This clonotype has just a few counts. J is TRBJ1-2 and V is TRBV2; D gene unclear. Germline CDR1 and CDR2: SNHLY and FYNNEI. Trimming pared 8 bases from V and 4 bases from J, leaving 5 bases between. The CDR3 contains 10 residues. CDR3 in DNA: TGTGCCAGCTCGAGCTATGGCTACACCTTC. This codes for CASSSYGYTF.

This chain connects TRBV5-1 to TRBJ2-1, with a possible D match to TRBD1 (5 bases). CDR1 SGHRS and CDR2 YFSETQ come from the germline V gene. V gave up 0 bases and J gave up 0 bases, with 7 bases separating them. The CDR3 totals 15 residues. CDR3 amino acids: CASSLGQNSYNEQFF. In DNA form, the CDR3 reads TGCGCCAGCAGCTTGGGACAGAACTCCTACAATGAGCAGTTCTTC.

This clonotype was counted many times. The chain recombines TRBV4-3 with TRBJ2-7, with TRBD2 matching over 12 bases. The J segment lost 0 bases and the V segment lost 4 bases, leaving 4 bases of the junction unmatched. This CDR3 has 16 residues. From germline, CDR1 is LGHNA and CDR2 YSLEER. The CDR3 sequence: CASSLTSGGSSYEQYF. The CDR3 region has the DNA TGCGCCAGCAGCCTTACTAGCGGGGGGTCCTCCTACGAGCAGTACTTC.

The rearrangement links TRBV4-1 to TRBJ1-5, with 7 positions matching TRBD1. In germline, CDR1 is MGHRA, CDR2 YSYEKL. The V gene end was trimmed by 0 bases and the J gene end by 3 bases; junction bases not matched to a gene: 14. The length of the CDR3 is 19 residues. The CDR3 reads CASSQDLGTVRRNNQPQHF. The CDR3 DNA is TGCGCCAGCAGCCAAGATTTGGGGACAGTCCGAAGGAACAATCAGCCCCAGCATTTT.

The rearrangement uses TRBV7-8 and TRBJ1-2; TRBD1 aligns across 7 bases. CDR3 length: 14 residues. Germline V gene sequence: CDR1 SGHVS, CDR2 FQNEAQ. The V segment lost 4 bases and the J segment 4 bases; nucleotides outside the gene matches: 6. The CDR3 DNA follows: TGTGCCAGCAGCTACCAGGGGGACAGCTATGGCTACACCTTC. This sequence encodes CASSYQGDSYGYTF.

The chain links TRBV20-1 to TRBJ2-7; D perhaps matches TRBD2 (6 bases). CDR1 and CDR2 (germline): DFQATT, SNEGSKA (reference sequence). V lost 3 bases and J 6 bases, leaving 12 bases between the germline ends. CDR3 length equals 12 residues. CDR3: CSASKTGVEQYF. As DNA, the CDR3 is TGCAGTGCTAGCAAGACGGGGGTCGAGCAGTACTTC.

This clonotype occurred a few times. The J gene is TRBJ2-1, the V gene TRBV4-3, with a weak D call TRBD1 (6 bases). V was trimmed by 0 bases and J by 2 bases, leaving 8 bases between them. The V gene's germline CDR1 is LGHNA and CDR2 YSLEER. The CDR3 extends over 15 amino acids. The CDR3 is CASSQDPGAYNEQFF. The CDR3 DNA is TGCGCCAGCAGCCAAGACCCAGGGGCCTACAATGAGCAGTTCTTC.